The rows below give T cell receptor beta chains drawn from one sample of a study of shared clonotypes between healthy human individuals. The method was immunoSEQ multiplex PCR; TCRdb's version includes in-frame clones alone and lacks a portion of them. Among 800,000 or so clones listed, around 96% were seen once. The sample comprised naive CD8+ T cells sorted from blood. The receptors stem from a man aged 30-40 years in good health. Both conserved end residues are part of each CDR3. Fields, in order: V gene, J gene, CDR3 protein.

TRBV10-2	TRBJ1-1	CASRDLQAMNTEAFF
TRBV15	TRBJ2-5	CATRDRGTETQYF
TRBV27	TRBJ2-1	CASSLLFPYNEQFF
TRBV27	TRBJ1-1	CASSFMTGSTEAFF
TRBV6-5	TRBJ2-1	CASSYSGQYNEQFF
TRBV5-1	TRBJ2-7	CASSQQANHYEQYF
TRBV10-1	TRBJ1-1	CASSESREGDTEAFF
TRBV9	TRBJ1-2	CASGPTGNYGYTF
TRBV11-2	TRBJ1-2	CASSLLNYGYTF
TRBV28	TRBJ2-1	CASSSGLAGSWEQFF
TRBV19	TRBJ1-5	CATALDWGLGEQPQHF
TRBV21-1	TRBJ1-2	CASSNQEFYGYTF
TRBV5-1	TRBJ2-5	CASSFPRPAQNTYQETQYF
TRBV28	TRBJ2-7	CASGWTGWGEQYF
TRBV4-1	TRBJ2-5	CASSRLSSGLSTQYF
TRBV28	TRBJ1-1	CASSLPGIMNTEAFF
TRBV7-9	TRBJ1-1	CASSQDDTEAFF
TRBV7-6	TRBJ2-3	CASSRYRGAGDTQYF
TRBV5-5	TRBJ2-7	CASSLAGTGSYEQYF
TRBV29-1	TRBJ1-2	CSVRDPRNYGYTF
TRBV9	TRBJ2-2	CASKRDTGELFF
TRBV7-9	TRBJ1-2	CASSLDRGPNYGYTF
TRBV13	TRBJ2-3	CASTLGGLAASTDTQYF
TRBV27	TRBJ2-7	CASSFTDSYEQYF
TRBV28	TRBJ1-1	CASSPPGTGGTEAFF
TRBV7-6	TRBJ2-3	CASSLLTGLRTDTQYF
TRBV5-1	TRBJ2-7	CASTEGVGYQQYF
TRBV19	TRBJ2-3	CASSPAGRSTDTQYF
TRBV2	TRBJ2-3	CASRRALATAHDTQYF
TRBV5-1	TRBJ2-3	CASSQTGSTDTQYF
TRBV4-1	TRBJ2-1	CASSQDFLAGGYNEQFF
TRBV6-5	TRBJ2-1	CASSYDTGGNEQFF
TRBV11-2	TRBJ1-1	CASSLDGLAGGDWTEAFF
TRBV9	TRBJ2-3	CASSAGGGQTPTDTQYF
TRBV15	TRBJ1-1	CATSRDRGTAEAFF
TRBV9	TRBJ2-3	CASSGDYTDTQYF
TRBV27	TRBJ2-7	CASSLSGDRGSYEQYF
TRBV5-1	TRBJ2-3	CASSLEGTSGSSTDTQYF
TRBV6-6	TRBJ1-5	CASSPTGTNQPQHF